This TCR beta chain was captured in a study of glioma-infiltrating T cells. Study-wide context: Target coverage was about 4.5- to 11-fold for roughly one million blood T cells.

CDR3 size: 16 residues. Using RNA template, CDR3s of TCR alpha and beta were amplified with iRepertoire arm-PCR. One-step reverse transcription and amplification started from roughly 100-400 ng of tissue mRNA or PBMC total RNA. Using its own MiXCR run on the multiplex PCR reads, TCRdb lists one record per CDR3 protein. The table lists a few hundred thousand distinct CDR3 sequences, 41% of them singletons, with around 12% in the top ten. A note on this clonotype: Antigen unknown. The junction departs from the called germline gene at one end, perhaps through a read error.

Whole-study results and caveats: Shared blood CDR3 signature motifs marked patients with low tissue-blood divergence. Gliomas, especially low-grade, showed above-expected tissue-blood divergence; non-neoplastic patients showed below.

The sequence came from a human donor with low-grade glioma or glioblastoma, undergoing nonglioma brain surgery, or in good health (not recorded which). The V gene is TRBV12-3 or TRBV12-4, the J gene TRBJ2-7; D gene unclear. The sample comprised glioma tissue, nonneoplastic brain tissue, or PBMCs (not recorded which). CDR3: CASSPTVGSNSDEQYF. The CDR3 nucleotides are TGTGCCAGCAGTCCAACCGTGGGGTCCAACTCCGACGAGCAGTACTTC.